Here is one TCR beta chain with its context. No antigen is known for it. No much larger clonotype is one base removed from it; base qualities were not supplied. This same CDR3 is encoded by further DNA sequences in the sample. The data derive from a study of metastatic and nonmetastatic thyroid tumors (dated by TCRdb to about 2020). Regarding the study in general: Repertoires were compared across peripheral blood and tumor or nodule tissue samples from malignant and benign thyroid patients. What the authors observed across the whole study: TCR beta diversity was reported as significantly higher in malignant tumors than in benign nodules, in both blood and tumor samples.

Library method: PCR. Sequencing took place on an Illumina HiSeq 4000. High-throughput sequencing was used to profile the CDR3 region of the TCR beta-chain in every patient. For the original study's pipeline: A classifier to discriminate distant-metastatic papillary thyroid cancer patients was built from CDR3 differences across clinicopathological groups. To measure repertoire diversity the researchers used the Shannon index, while the Morisita-Horn index served to gauge how similar the tumor and blood repertoires were. In TCRdb, the public reads were trimmed at Q25 with fastp and aligned with MiXCR, with productive beta chains retained. The V and J calls and clone size come from TCRdb's table, not from the authors' own analysis. A total of fewer than 25,000 clones appear in this sample, roughly 21% of them only once. Jointly, the top ten make up 13% of the sample. Before undergoing thyroid surgery, none of the patients had been given any kind of treatment. The study retrospectively analysed patient clinical samples collected from the early 2010s to the late 2010s using T-cell receptor beta sequencing.

Its CDR3 holds 14 amino acids, cysteine through phenylalanine. Left in the record is the CDR3 DNA by itself, 42 bases read in frame from the first base. At the junction V is shortened by 5 bases and J by 3 bases, with 13 bases in between. Taken from the germline V gene, the CDR1 and CDR2 loops are MNHNS and SASEGT. Specimen: blood. Recombination connected TRBV6-1 to TRBJ1-1, and possibly TRBD1, on 5 matching bases. The clonotype originates from a male donor with papillary thyroid cancer or a benign thyroid nodule (not recorded which). Some clones in this sample may be carry-over from other donors' samples. The nucleotide sequence is TGTGCCAGCAGTCGAACCGAGGGGTACACTGAAGCTTTCTTT. Translation gives CASSRTEGYTEAFF.